One sample yielded the 10 T cell receptor beta chains listed below, sequenced in a study of T cells in Graves' hyperthyroidism and ophthalmopathy. RNA transcripts gave rise to amplified TCR beta CDR3 regions. The HTBI primer set drove a first-round RT-PCR of the TCR CDR3. TCRdb recomputed calls from the multiplex PCR reads with MiXCR, one row per CDR3 protein. This sample has 400,000 to 500,000 distinct CDR3 sequences, with roughly 15% found just once. The specimen sequenced was blood. All receptors come from a woman between 18 and 29 years old with Graves' hyperthyroidism.

On this clonotype: A single base separates this from a much larger clone, so it may be a read error. The chain carries TRBV7-9 and TRBJ1-1; a weak D match, TRBD1 (6 bases). Looked up from germline, CDR1 is SEHNR and CDR2 is FQNEAQ (reference sequence). This CDR3 contains 12 residues. CDR3 DNA sequence: TGTGCCAGCAGCATACAGGGCGCTGAAGCTCTCTTT. Its translation is CASSIQGAEALF.

The chain employs TRBV9 and TRBJ2-5; 10 nucleotides match TRBD2. V lost 0 bases and J lost 2; bases outside the gene matches: 4. The germline gives CDR1 SGDLS, CDR2 YYNGEE. This CDR3 has 16 residues. CDR3 in amino acids: CASSVELAGAQETQYF. In nucleotides, the CDR3 is TGTGCCAGCAGCGTAGAGCTAGCGGGAGCTCAAGAGACCCAGTACTTC.

This clonotype was picked up a small number of times. V and J are TRBV13 and TRBJ2-3; D possibly matches TRBD1 or TRBD2 (5 bases each). The V gene lost 7 bases and the J gene lost 4 bases, with 21 bases spanning the gap. CDR1 and CDR2 from the germline V gene are PRHDT and FYEKMQ (reference sequence). The CDR3 is 16 amino acids. The CDR3 bases are TGTGCCAGCACCAGATACCGGGACGCCAGATCAGATACGCAGTATTTT. This translates into CASTRYRDARSDTQYF.

A few counts support this clonotype. The rearrangement uses TRBV29-1 and TRBJ1-5; D uncertain. Germline CDR1 is SQVTM and CDR2 is ANQGSEA. V was shortened by 7 bases and J by 4 bases, with 14 bases between the two germline ends. This CDR3 has 13 residues. DNA of the CDR3: TGCAGCGGGTCGGACGGGGTAAATCAGCCCCAGCATTTT. It is translated as CSGSDGVNQPQHF.

There are many counts of this clonotype. V gene TRBV18 combines with J gene TRBJ1-5; no clear D. Germline CDR1 is KGHSH and CDR2 is LQKENI. CDR3 length: 16 amino acids. Between the trimmed V and J ends, which lost 6 bases and 5 bases, there was a span of 20 bases. The CDR3 protein is CASSPIEAGRDQPQHF. CDR3 DNA: TGTGCCAGCTCTCCTATCGAGGCAGGCAGAGATCAGCCCCAGCATTTT.

The chain employs TRBV4-1 and TRBJ1-5, with D possibly being TRBD1 (6 bases). Germline CDR1 and CDR2: MGHRA and YSYEKL. The ends were cut back, 5 bases at V and 7 bases at J, with 15 bases in the middle. The CDR3 contains 14 residues. The chain's CDR3 is CASSFGKGDQPQHF. CDR3 nucleotides: TGCGCCAGCAGCTTCGGAAAGGGGGACCAGCCCCAGCATTTT.

J is TRBJ2-7 and V is TRBV27, with a possible D match to TRBD1 (6 bases). Germline assignment: CDR1 MNHEY and CDR2 SMNVEV (reference sequence). V lost 3 bases and J 2 bases, leaving 11 bases between the germline ends. The CDR3 length is 14 residues. CDR3 bases: TGTGCCAGCAGTTTTAGGGCAGGGGCCTACGAGCAGTACTTC. It is translated as CASSFRAGAYEQYF.

V usage is TRBV5-1 and J usage is TRBJ1-6; D may be TRBD1 (5 bases). The CDR3 spans 16 residues. Trimming removed 4 bases at V and 0 bases at J, with 11 bases between. The V gene's germline CDR1 is SGHRS and CDR2 YFSETQ. CDR3 residues: CASSPQGSSYNSPLHF. The CDR3 DNA reads TGCGCCAGCAGCCCCCAGGGTTCCTCCTATAATTCACCCCTCCACTTT.

This clonotype was observed a handful of times. This chain uses TRBV11-2 with TRBJ2-1; 7 bases match TRBD2. The junction had 17 bases not matched to a gene; V was cut back by 6 bases and J by 9 bases. This CDR3 has 16 amino acids. The germline V gene has CDR1 SGHAT and CDR2 FQNNGV. The CDR3 nucleotides read TGTGCCAGCAGTCACCCCCGAGGGGAGGGCCGGGGTGAGCAGTTCTTC. Its protein is CASSHPRGEGRGEQFF.

V and J are TRBV9 and TRBJ1-1, with D possibly being TRBD1 (6 bases). V lost 3 bases to trimming and J lost 0 bases, with 12 bases between them. Germline V lookup: CDR1 SGDLS, CDR2 YYNGEE. The CDR3 covers 15 residues. In DNA, the CDR3 is TGTGCCAGCAGCGAGGGGGGACCTCTGAACACTGAAGCTTTCTTT. This gives the protein CASSEGGPLNTEAFF.